A single T cell receptor (beta chain) is shown here with its context. Its antigen is not identified. A read error may account for a junction end that differs from germline. The data are from a study of radiotherapy plus CTLA-4 blockade in lung cancer. There are 14 residues in the CDR3. Sequencing used immunoSEQ multiplex PCR; TCRdb keeps in-frame clones, though not all of them. The sample lists roughly 80,000 clones, just under 75% occurring once. The study's findings and limits: Radiotherapy was combined with ipilimumab, and tumor-derived TCR clones then expanded in blood.

The chain couples TRBV5-3 to TRBJ2-7; 9 bases fit TRBD2. TRBV5-3 is annotated as an ORF whose role is uncertain. This TCR came from a human donor with non-small cell lung cancer whose response to radiotherapy plus ipilimumab could not be evaluated. This specimen was peripheral blood, taken from a patient treated with radiotherapy plus ipilimumab. CDR3 nucleotides: TGTGCCAGCAGCTTGGTAGCGGGAGACCACGAGCAGTACTTC. Amino acid sequence: CASSLVAGDHEQYF.